This T cell receptor beta chain was profiled in a study of blood T cell repertoires in COVID-19 (dated by TCRdb to the early 2020s). Describing the broader study: The collaborator samples originated in the United States, Italy and Spain and spanned the acute and convalescent phases of COVID-19. The material from the prospective study consisted of cDNA or gDNA derived from T cells, B-cell-depleted T cells, or PBMCs. Where available, HLA class I and class II types were taken from metadata supplied by the sample provider and were not determined by assay-based typing. A freely available public database, intended as a resource for researchers studying the immune response to SARS-CoV-2, is where the repertoires were released. The dataset comprised deeply sampled blood TCRbeta repertoires from subjects exposed to, actively infected with, or recovered from COVID-19. The samples were drawn from the first 160 participants of the ongoing ImmuneRACE study and from 1,254 subjects provided by 6 global collaborators. The sample metadata nearly always contained a de-identified subject ID, COVID-19 status, age in years and sex. Points the paper makes about the study in general: How much clinical and demographic metadata was included differed by source and by participant, and the metadata was provided uncurated.

This clone was detected only a few times. Its binding antigen is unknown. No qualities accompany the bases; no much larger clone lies one base away. Each collaborating institution followed its own protocols to collect whole blood in K2EDTA tubes. For TCRbeta analysis, collaborator samples were shipped as frozen whole blood, as isolated PBMCs, or as DNA extracted from either sample type. TCRbeta CDR3 regions were amplified from genomic DNA by means of the immunoSEQ Assay, a bias-controlled multiplex PCR. The authors' pipeline ran thus. Within the assay, amplification of reference gene primers was used to estimate how many nucleated cells each sample contained. To quantify the absolute abundance of each unique TCRbeta CDR3 rearrangement, sequence reads were collapsed and filtered. For each sample, productive Simpson clonality was calculated as the square root of Simpson's diversity index over productive rearrangements. TCRdb mirrors the immuneACCESS table, restricted to in-frame sequences. Some clones are absent from its copies; in checked studies, under half trace to an unresolved V gene, and the reason for the others is unknown. The V and J calls and clone size were taken over from that table, and D and trimming were inferred from the DNA. The sample contains approximately 170,000 clones, approximately 74% of them found a single time. The ten largest clones represent 3% of the sample.

CDR1 and CDR2 are drawn from the germline V gene (reference sequence): LNHDA, SQIVND. V ends up 5 bases short and J 4 bases short, with an unmatched junction base count of 10. CDR3 length: 15 amino acids, cysteine to phenylalanine. Here the CDR3 DNA is all that survives: 45 bases in frame from base 1. This TCR was sampled from a woman aged 80 or over with acute or convalescent COVID-19. Here the chain combines TRBV19 and TRBJ2-7, with 8 central nucleotides matching TRBD2. Input material: peripheral blood. The base sequence is TGTGCCAGTAGTCTGATAGCGGGAACTGGTTACGAGCAGTACTTC. Translated, it reads CASSLIAGTGYEQYF.